This T cell receptor beta chain was identified in a study of technical replicates of blood from several donors. Germline values: CDR1 SNHLY, CDR2 FYNNEI. This CDR3 has 13 amino acids. The V end was cut by 8 bases, the J end by 4 bases, with 14 bases between. Profiling relied on immunoSEQ multiplex PCR, and the TCRdb table lists in-frame clones only, not all of them. The sample lists tens of thousands of clones; approximately 90% were seen once. This clonotype was sampled from a human donor in good health. Some clones in this sample may be carry-over from other donors' samples. V usage is TRBV2 and J usage is TRBJ1-1, with D possibly TRBD1 on 6 matching bases. The sequenced material came from PBMCs. In DNA, the CDR3 is TGTGCCAGCGGCCCGCGAGGGGGCACTGAAGCTTTCTTT. Protein sequence: CASGPRGGTEAFF.